The clone carrying this T cell receptor beta chain was observed a handful of times. Its antigen is not known. These data are taken from a study of T cells after yellow fever vaccination. Study-wide points: Re-detected after boosting: most primary clones, more than 95% of CD4 and 80% to 90% of CD8.

The V and J ends lost 5 bases and 7 bases, in that order; junction bases with no gene match: 23. CDR1 and CDR2 (germline): LGHDT, YNNKEL (reference sequence). This CDR3 is built from 19 residues. TCRdb used MiXCR to reprocess the 5' RACE reads, holding one entry per CDR3 protein. The table lists 500,000 to 650,000 distinct CDR3 sequences, about a sixth of them singletons. The V gene is TRBV3-1, the J gene TRBJ2-1; 7 positions agree with TRBD2. Sequenced material: PBMCs, taken about 5 days after the first yellow fever vaccination. The clonotype was recovered from a man between 18 and 35 years old who received the YFV17D yellow fever vaccine. CDR3 bases: TGTGCCAGCAGCTCAAGATCGAGAGGAACGTCCGGGACTAAGAATGAGCAGTTCTTC. Translating it yields CASSSRSRGTSGTKNEQFF.